This T cell receptor (beta chain) was retrieved from a study of shared clonotypes between healthy human individuals. Regarding the study as a whole: The researchers took only blood, and tissue repertoires probably look different. Sharing across a few donors was seen in around 5% of naive CD4 clonotypes. Rarefaction showed that sequencing of sorted subsets was incomplete (despite large depth).

Germline CDR1 LGHNA, CDR2 YNFKEQ. The CDR3 extends over 17 amino acids. The ends were cut back, 0 bases at V and 4 bases at J, with 18 bases in the middle. A note on this clone: Its specificity is not known.

At a deep level, the assay was run. Sequencing used immunoSEQ multiplex PCR; TCRdb keeps in-frame clones, though not all of them. The data contain millions of clones, roughly 96% of them singletons. The chain links TRBV4-2 to TRBJ1-2, with TRBD1 as a possible D gene (5 bases). The source of this sequence is a man in his late teens or twenties in good health. Sequenced material: naive CD4+ T cells sorted from blood. Subset here: CD45RA+ positively selected. The CDR3 bases are TGTGCCAGCAGCCAAGAGGGCCAGGGAACTTCCTTCTATGGCTACACCTTC. Translated: CASSQEGQGTSFYGYTF.